This TCR beta chain was sequenced in a study of T cells after yellow fever vaccination. Across the study: With SMART-Seq v4 Ultra Low Input, the fractions containing low cell numbers were prepared. Study findings and constraints: Primary-vaccination clones mostly resurfaced post-booster (under 98% CD4, around 88% CD8). FACS-sorted repertoires could harbor abundant contaminating bulk-population clonotypes.

In making TCR cDNA, 5'RACE template switching added a universal primer site and UMIs to it. MiXCR was run by TCRdb on the 5' RACE reads, yielding one entry per CDR3 protein. The sample records over 120,000 distinct CDR3 sequences, more than 6.5% being singletons. Germline V gene sequence: CDR1 MDHEN, CDR2 SYDVKM. This CDR3 contains 14 residues. V lost 9 bases, J lost 7 bases, and 19 bases lay in between. This clonotype was seen many times. Antigen unknown. The sample was CD4+ T cells sorted from PBMCs, taken 10 days after the yellow fever booster vaccination. The TCR comes from a man aged 30-40 years who received the YFV17D yellow fever vaccine. This chain connects TRBV28 to TRBJ2-1; maybe TRBD1 (5 bases). CDR3 in amino acids: CASWTPGNYNEQFF. The CDR3 coding sequence is TGTGCCAGTTGGACCCCAGGGAACTATAATGAGCAGTTCTTC. Together with reference TRBV28 and TRBJ2-1, the CDR3 gives the full variable domain: DVKVTQSSRYLVKRTGEKVFLECVQDMDHENMFWYRQDPGLGLRLIYFSYDVKMKEKGDIPEGYSVSREKKERFSLILESASTNQTSMYLCASWTPGNYNEQFFGPGTRLTVL.